This is a list of T cell receptor beta chains from one sample in a study of blood T cell repertoires in COVID-19. Sequencing was performed with immunoSEQ multiplex PCR; in TCRdb, only in-frame clones are kept and a portion is missing. The data show about 98,000 clones, about 81% seen once. The specimen was peripheral blood. The receptors originated from a man of 80 years or more with acute or convalescent COVID-19. Both conserved end residues are part of each CDR3. The order of the fields is J gene, D gene, clone size, V gene, CDR3 protein, CDR3 DNA. The D gene is left open where the match is weak. Not every row has a clone size; where given, it reads once, few, many or a size class.

>TRBJ1-2|.|.|TRBV7-2
CASSSWTAANYGYTF
TGTGCCAGCAGCTCCTGGACAGCAGCTAACTATGGCTACACCTTC
>TRBJ1-2|.|once|TRBV7-6
CASSQQVGTHYGYTF
TGTGCCAGCAGCCAACAGGTTGGGACACATTATGGCTACACCTTC
>TRBJ1-5|TRBD1|.|TRBV19
CASRTSDRQNQPQHF
TGTGCCAGTAGGACGTCGGACAGGCAAAATCAGCCCCAGCATTTT
>TRBJ1-1|.|.|TRBV24-1
CATSAWANTEAFF
TGTGCCACCAGTGCGTGGGCGAACACTGAAGCTTTCTTT
>TRBJ2-7|TRBD1|few|TRBV6-2/TRBV6-3
CASSSGTGRQFYEQYF
TGTGCCAGCAGTTCAGGGACAGGCCGACAGTTCTACGAGCAGTACTTC
>TRBJ2-5|.|.|TRBV6-5
CASSPGLQETQYF
TGTGCCAGCAGTCCGGGACTTCAAGAGACCCAGTACTTC
>TRBJ1-2|.|.|TRBV28
CASSLLQGIGYTF
TGTGCCAGCAGTTTATTACAGGGCATTGGCTACACCTTC
>TRBJ2-1|TRBD2|.|TRBV6-5
CASSRAAGYYNEQFF
TGTGCCAGCAGCAGAGCAGCGGGGTACTACAATGAGCAGTTCTTC
>TRBJ2-1|.|few|TRBV19
CASMKARAYNEQFF
TGTGCCAGTATGAAGGCCAGGGCCTACAATGAGCAGTTCTTC
>TRBJ2-7|.|.|TRBV18
CASSPETGPYEQYF
TGTGCCAGCTCACCAGAGACAGGACCCTACGAGCAGTACTTC
>TRBJ1-5|.|.|TRBV28
CASSVSNQPQHF
TGTGCCAGCAGCGTTAGCAATCAGCCCCAGCATTTT
>TRBJ1-1|.|.|TRBV20-1
CSANQNTEAFF
TGCAGTGCAAATCAGAACACTGAAGCTTTCTTT
>TRBJ2-7|TRBD2|.|TRBV27
CASSSRLAGAYEQYF
TGTGCCAGCAGTTCGAGACTAGCGGGAGCCTACGAGCAGTACTTC
>TRBJ2-1|TRBD2|.|TRBV7-7
CASSLSGSSYNEQFF
TGTGCTAGCAGCTTGAGCGGGAGCTCCTACAATGAGCAGTTCTTC
>TRBJ1-4|TRBD1|.|TRBV4-3
CASSPGQGMGEKLFF
TGCGCCAGCAGCCCAGGACAGGGGATGGGTGAAAAACTGTTTTTT
>TRBJ2-2|.|few|TRBV7-9
CASSSGTNTGELFF
TGTGCCAGCAGCTCAGGGACGAACACCGGGGAGCTGTTTTTT
>TRBJ2-4|TRBD1|.|TRBV15
CATSSGLDRGLDIQYF
TGTGCCACCAGCAGCGGTCTTGACAGGGGCTTGGACATTCAGTACTTC
>TRBJ1-2|.|.|TRBV5-6
CASSPTTGGTFYGYTF
TGTGCCAGCAGCCCTACCACAGGCGGAACCTTCTATGGCTACACCTTC
>TRBJ2-7|TRBD1|.|TRBV5-1
CASSMLTGGGVYEQYF
TGCGCCAGCAGCATGCTCACAGGGGGTGGGGTCTACGAGCAGTACTTC
>TRBJ1-1|.|.|TRBV25-1
CASSEDSLREAFF
TGTGCCAGCAGTGAGGACAGCCTGCGTGAAGCTTTCTTT
>TRBJ1-1|TRBD1|once|TRBV6-5
CASSPRDSVNTEAFF
TGTGCCAGCAGTCCCCGGGACAGCGTGAACACTGAAGCTTTCTTT
>TRBJ2-1|.|.|TRBV24-1
CATSDQPRGDEVNEQFF
TGTGCCACCAGTGATCAACCTCGCGGGGATGAGGTTAATGAGCAGTTCTTC
>TRBJ2-5|.|.|TRBV28
CASSSSLGQETQYF
TGTGCCAGCAGTTCATCACTAGGCCAAGAGACCCAGTACTTC
>TRBJ1-1|TRBD1|.|TRBV13
CASSLGAGGPGTEAFF
TGTGCCAGCAGCTTAGGGGCAGGGGGTCCTGGAACTGAAGCTTTCTTT
>TRBJ1-2|.|.|TRBV5-1
CASSLKVGDGYTF
TGCGCCAGCAGCTTGAAAGTCGGGGATGGCTACACCTTC
>TRBJ2-3|.|.|TRBV5-1
CASSSRTGADTQYF
TGCGCCAGCAGCTCCCGCACGGGGGCAGATACGCAGTATTTT
>TRBJ1-5|.|.|TRBV19
CASSGGIPDEDQPQHF
TGTGCCAGTAGTGGAGGCATACCGGATGAGGATCAGCCCCAGCATTTT
>TRBJ1-4|.|.|TRBV2
CASIKRDNGEKLFF
TGTGCCAGCATAAAGAGGGATAATGGGGAAAAACTGTTTTTT
>TRBJ2-1|TRBD2|.|TRBV5-1
CASNLAGGDNEQFF
TGCGCCAGCAATTTAGCGGGGGGAGACAATGAGCAGTTCTTC
>TRBJ2-5|TRBD1|.|TRBV19
CASSTTTGAGETQYF
TGTGCCAGTAGTACGACCACAGGGGCCGGGGAGACCCAGTACTTC
>TRBJ1-1|TRBD1|.|TRBV5-1
CASSGQGYAFF
TGCGCCAGCAGCGGACAGGGGTACGCTTTCTTT
>TRBJ2-1|.|.|TRBV6-2/TRBV6-3
CASSYSARSFF
TGTGCCAGCAGTTACTCCGCTAGGTCCTTCTTC
>TRBJ2-5|TRBD1|once|TRBV5-4
CASSPRGGKETQYF
TGTGCCAGCAGCCCGCGAGGGGGCAAGGAGACCCAGTACTTC
>TRBJ2-5|.|.|TRBV10-3
CATKGLPQETQYF
TGTGCCACGAAAGGACTTCCGCAAGAGACCCAGTACTTC
>TRBJ1-1|.|.|TRBV2
CASSYTMGRTEAFF
TGTGCCAGCAGTTATACCATGGGGCGGACTGAAGCTTTCTTT
>TRBJ1-2|.|.|TRBV2
CASTQRGEQNDYGYTF
TGTGCCAGCACCCAACGCGGGGAACAGAACGACTATGGCTACACCTTC
>TRBJ2-3|TRBD2|.|TRBV5-1
CASRIHGTSGAPSTDTQYF
TGCGCCAGCAGAATCCACGGGACTAGCGGGGCCCCTAGCACAGATACGCAGTATTTT
>TRBJ2-5|TRBD2|.|TRBV7-2
CASSLGTSGETQYF
TGTGCCAGCAGCTTAGGAACTAGCGGGGAGACCCAGTACTTC
>TRBJ1-4|TRBD1|.|TRBV6-5
CASRSGTVNEKLFF
TGTGCCAGCAGATCCGGGACAGTTAATGAAAAACTGTTTTTT
>TRBJ2-1|TRBD2|.|TRBV24-1
CATSDPLLAGGRYNEQFF
TGTGCCACCAGTGATCCACTACTAGCGGGAGGGCGATACAATGAGCAGTTCTTC
>TRBJ1-5|TRBD1|.|TRBV19
CASLSRDRGIYSNQPQHF
TGTGCCAGCCTTTCCCGGGACAGGGGGATATATAGCAATCAGCCCCAGCATTTT
>TRBJ2-7|.|.|TRBV27
CASSQGYPYEQYF
TGTGCCAGCAGTCAGGGATATCCCTACGAGCAGTACTTC
>TRBJ1-2|TRBD1|.|TRBV7-2
CASSPGQGGYTF
TGTGCCAGCAGCCCAGGACAGGGTGGCTACACCTTC
>TRBJ1-1|.|once|TRBV6-5
CASSTNGGTEAFF
TGTGCCAGCAGCACCAACGGGGGCACTGAAGCTTTCTTT
>TRBJ1-5|.|.|TRBV6-2/TRBV6-3
CASSEAGQGQPQHF
TGTGCCAGCAGCGAAGCGGGGCAGGGTCAGCCCCAGCATTTT
>TRBJ1-1|.|.|TRBV9
CASSPPQGFDTRAFF
TGTGCCAGCAGCCCTCCACAGGGATTTGATACTAGAGCTTTCTTT
>TRBJ1-1|TRBD1|.|TRBV28
CASSLGSGGWGKTEAFF
TGTGCCAGCAGTTTAGGGTCAGGGGGTTGGGGGAAAACTGAAGCTTTCTTT
>TRBJ2-5|TRBD2|.|TRBV7-6
CASSSKSGGGTQYF
TGTGCCAGCAGCTCGAAGAGCGGGGGGGGGACCCAGTACTTC
>TRBJ1-4|.|few|TRBV7-2
CASSDLGTSEKLFF
TGTGCCAGCAGCGACCTTGGGACAAGCGAAAAACTGTTTTTT
>TRBJ1-1|TRBD1|.|TRBV19
CASVIGQGPNTEAFF
TGTGCCTCAGTTATAGGACAGGGCCCGAACACTGAAGCTTTCTTT
>TRBJ2-1|TRBD1|few|TRBV14
CASSPRDRVSNEQFF
TGTGCCAGCAGCCCCCGGGACAGGGTGAGCAATGAGCAGTTCTTC